This entry features one T cell receptor beta chain sequence. Its antigen is not identified. This specimen comes from a study of response to subunit inactivated influenza vaccine. The study's findings and limits: Authors suggested few new T cells are recruited by each seasonal influenza vaccination.

Germline loops: CDR1 DFQATT, CDR2 SNEGSKA (reference sequence). CDR3 length: 13 residues. TCRdb analysed the RT-PCR reads with MiXCR anew, one entry per CDR3 protein. The data show 450,000 to 600,000 distinct CDR3 sequences, approximately 15% seen once. The rearrangement joins TRBV20-1 to TRBJ2-1, with 10 bases matching TRBD1. The sequencing here drew on CD4+ T cells sorted from PBMCs, taken about 23 months after vaccination. The sequence was obtained from a man aged 45-69 years who received an inactivated influenza vaccine. CDR3 in DNA: TGCAGAGTCCTGGGACAGGGGTACAATGAGCAGTTCTTC. It yields the protein CRVLGQGYNEQFF.